Presented here are 27 T cell receptor beta chains from one specimen sequenced in a study of CD8 T cells in Susac syndrome. Reverse transcription of roughly 0.45 to 1 ug RNA was performed with random hexamers. Each CDR3 protein is one row after TCRdb ran MiXCR on the immunoSEQ multiplex PCR reads. The sample includes hundreds of thousands of distinct CDR3 sequences, 90% to 95% of them seen just once. Sequenced material: CD8+ T cells from PBMCs. All receptors derive from a human donor with multiple sclerosis.

This chain joins TRBV7-3 and TRBJ2-3; D could derive from TRBD1 or TRBD2 (5 bases each). Trimming stripped 5 bases from V and 6 bases from J, with 18 bases between. This CDR3 has 15 amino acids. CDR1 and CDR2 (germline): SGHTA, FQGTGA. This CDR3 is CASSPNGMGVDTQYF. The CDR3 DNA is TGTGCCAGCAGCCCCAATGGGATGGGGGTGGATACGCAGTATTTT.

The V call is TRBV6-2 or TRBV6-3, the J call TRBJ2-3, with unresolved D. The CDR3 has 15 residues. CDR1 is MNHEY and CDR2 is SVGEGT in the germline V gene. Trimming shortened V by 2 bases and J by 0 bases, and 9 bases separated the two germline ends. CDR3 in amino acids: CASSYDSDSTDTQYF. CDR3 nucleotides: TGTGCCAGCAGTTACGACTCGGACAGCACAGATACGCAGTATTTT.

The rearrangement joins TRBV7-9 to TRBJ2-5; D may match TRBD1 or TRBD2 (7 bases each). Trimming removed 1 base from V and 4 bases from J, with 16 bases in between. Germline CDR1 SEHNR, CDR2 FQNEAQ (reference sequence). This CDR3 comprises 16 residues. This CDR3 reads CASSLGEGASGETQYF. DNA of the CDR3: TGTGCCAGCAGCTTAGGGGAGGGGGCGTCTGGAGAGACCCAGTACTTC.

V and J are TRBV6-5 and TRBJ2-7; TRBD2 might be the D (5 bases). V was clipped by 7 bases and J by 6 bases, with 13 bases between them. Looked up from germline, CDR1 is MNHEY and CDR2 is SVGAGI. The CDR3 extends over 12 amino acids. Here the CDR3 reads CASITLGGEQYF. The CDR3 DNA reads TGTGCCAGCATTACACTAGGAGGCGAGCAGTACTTC.

The chain joins TRBV15 to TRBJ2-1, with TRBD2 identical over 12 bases. The CDR3 sequence is 15 residues long. CDR1 and CDR2 (germline): LNHNV, YYDKDF (reference sequence). V shed 5 bases, J shed 4 bases, and the junction held 3 bases outside the gene matches. The CDR3 protein is CATSFTSGGYNEQFF. The DNA of the CDR3 is TGTGCCACCAGCTTTACTAGCGGGGGGTACAATGAGCAGTTCTTC.

This clonotype has only one observation. The chain carries TRBV24-1 and TRBJ2-7; TRBD2 matches 9 bases. Unmatched junction bases numbered 7, after V lost 9 bases and J lost 5 bases. Germline assignment: CDR1 KGHDR and CDR2 SFDVKD. This CDR3 contains 13 residues. CDR3 in amino acids: CATQAGGRDEQYF. The CDR3 DNA reads TGTGCCACCCAAGCGGGGGGCAGGGACGAGCAGTACTTC.

The rearrangement uses TRBV12-3 or TRBV12-4 and TRBJ2-5, with D possibly TRBD1 on 5 matching bases. The CDR3 is made up of 12 amino acids. V dropped 7 bases and J dropped 2 bases, with 8 bases sitting between them. CDR3 in DNA: TGTGCCAGCACCCAGGGTCAAGAGACCCAGTACTTC. This sequence encodes CASTQGQETQYF.

V and J are TRBV20-1 and TRBJ1-2; D perhaps matches TRBD1 (5 bases). This CDR3 comprises 13 residues. The germline V and J ends were trimmed by 6 bases and 2 bases, with 13 bases remaining between them. Germline CDR1 DFQATT, CDR2 SNEGSKA (reference sequence). The CDR3 loop is CSATVGPNYGYTF. In nucleotides, the CDR3 is TGCAGTGCCACGGTGGGGCCCAACTATGGCTACACCTTC.

The chain couples TRBV7-9 to TRBJ1-5; D remains unclear. V was clipped by 6 bases and J by 0 bases, with 12 bases between them. The CDR3 is 15 residues long. The V gene's germline CDR1 is SEHNR and CDR2 FQNEAQ (reference sequence). The CDR3 is CASSHSAYSNQPQHF. In DNA form, the CDR3 reads TGTGCCAGCAGTCACAGCGCCTATAGCAATCAGCCCCAGCATTTT.

The chain couples TRBV19 to TRBJ2-4; D not resolved. The CDR3 is made up of 16 amino acids. The V gene lost 4 bases and the J gene lost 8 bases, with 21 bases spanning the gap. Per germline, CDR1 LNHDA and CDR2 SQIVND (reference sequence). The CDR3 DNA follows: TGTGCCAGTAGTACTATGATAGCTCCGCCTCAGGACATTCAGTACTTC. Translating gives CASSTMIAPPQDIQYF.

This clonotype was seen only once. This chain links TRBV30 with TRBJ2-7; a possible D gene is TRBD1 (6 bases). Trimming left V 4 bases short and J 4 bases short, with 20 bases between. The germline CDR1 and CDR2 sequences are GTSNPN and SVGIG (reference sequence). This CDR3 comprises 15 residues. CDR3 DNA: TGTGCCTGGACCACGGGGCCCAGGGGAATTTACGAGCAGTACTTC. This encodes CAWTTGPRGIYEQYF.

This CDR3 is CATSRELGFVQPQHF. The CDR3 DNA sequence: TGTGCCACCAGCAGAGAGTTGGGGTTTGTTCAGCCCCAGCATTTT. V usage is TRBV15 and J usage is TRBJ1-5; the D is unclear. Germline CDR1 and CDR2: LNHNV and YYDKDF (reference sequence). The V end was cut by 0 bases, the J end by 6 bases, with 12 bases between. The CDR3 runs 15 residues.

The chain links TRBV18 to TRBJ1-2; D might be TRBD1 (6 bases). Trimming removed 6 bases from V and 3 bases from J, with 20 bases in between. CDR3 length equals 16 residues. Germline CDR1 and CDR2: KGHSH and LQKENI. The CDR3 sequence is CASSPSNRDTDYGYTF. CDR3 bases: TGTGCCAGCTCCCCCTCCAACCGGGACACCGACTATGGCTACACCTTC. Full variable domain (outside the CDR3, taken from reference TRBV18 and TRBJ1-2): NAGVMQNPRHLVRRRGQEARLRCSPMKGHSHVYWYRQLPEEGLKFMVYLQKENIIDESGMPKERFSAEFPKEGPSILRIQQVVRGDSAAYFCASSPSNRDTDYGYTFGSGTRLTVV.

The V call is TRBV7-9, the J call TRBJ1-1; weak D call: TRBD1 (6 bases). The CDR3 covers 16 residues. Germline V CDR1 and CDR2: SEHNR, FQNEAQ (reference sequence). V lost 3 bases, J lost 0 bases, and 14 bases lay in between. The CDR3 sequence is CASSFPRQDMNTEAFF. In DNA form, the CDR3 reads TGTGCCAGCAGCTTTCCCCGACAGGACATGAACACTGAAGCTTTCTTT.

The chain couples TRBV7-9 to TRBJ2-5; perhaps TRBD1 as D (7 bases). CDR1 and CDR2 from the germline V gene are SEHNR and FQNEAQ (reference sequence). The V and J ends lost 6 bases and 1 base respectively, with 15 bases between them. The CDR3 is 15 residues long. CDR3 region: CASRAQGDFQETQYF. In DNA, the CDR3 is TGTGCCAGCAGGGCTCAGGGGGACTTCCAAGAGACCCAGTACTTC. The variable domain in full, completed from reference TRBV7-9 and TRBJ2-5, reads DTGVSQNPRHKITKRGQNVTFRCDPISEHNRLYWYRQTLGQGPEFLTYFQNEAQLEKSRLLSDRFSAERPKGSFSTLEIQRTEQGDSAMYLCASRAQGDFQETQYFGPGTRLLVL.

V usage is TRBV3-1 and J usage is TRBJ2-2; D is unclear. Trimming stripped 1 base from V and 4 bases from J, with 7 bases between. This CDR3 has 14 amino acids. CDR1 and CDR2 from the germline V gene are LGHDT and YNNKEL (reference sequence). The DNA of the CDR3 is TGTGCCAGCAGCCAAGGCGCTTTCACCGGGGAGCTGTTTTTT. Encoded protein: CASSQGAFTGELFF.

This chain joins TRBV7-8 and TRBJ2-7, with D tentatively TRBD1 (5 bases). This CDR3 has 14 amino acids. Trimming took 5 bases from V and 2 from J, leaving 13 bases between them. Germline V CDR1 and CDR2: SGHVS, FQNEAQ. Here the CDR3 reads CASSPWGGTYEQYF. The DNA for the CDR3 is TGTGCCAGCAGCCCCTGGGGCGGAACCTACGAGCAGTACTTC.

This sequence joins TRBV9 and TRBJ2-2; 9 bases match TRBD1. Trimming cost V 3 bases and J 5 bases; bases outside gene matches: 17. The CDR3 has 19 residues. Per the germline V gene, CDR1 is SGDLS and CDR2 is YYNGEE. The CDR3 reads CASSEGDRDVGLPTGELFF. Here the CDR3 DNA reads TGTGCCAGCAGCGAAGGGGACAGGGACGTGGGTCTTCCAACCGGGGAGCTGTTTTTT.

The V and J genes are TRBV5-4 and TRBJ2-5, with 7 positions matching TRBD2. Germline V gene lookup returns CDR1 SGHNT and CDR2 YYREEE (reference sequence). Trimming removed 4 bases from V and 0 bases from J; junction bases left unmatched: 6. This CDR3 has 15 amino acids. As DNA, the CDR3 is TGTGCCAGCAGCACACTAGCGAGGTACCAAGAGACCCAGTACTTC. This sequence encodes CASSTLARYQETQYF.

V is TRBV5-1 and J is TRBJ2-5; possibly TRBD1 for D (6 bases). This CDR3 is 15 amino acids long. From germline, CDR1 is SGHRS and CDR2 YFSETQ. Between the trimmed V and J ends, which lost 4 bases and 4 bases, there was a span of 17 bases. Written as DNA, the CDR3 is TGCGCCAGCAGCAATACCGGGACACTCTCAGAGACCCAGTACTTC. Translation gives CASSNTGTLSETQYF.

CDR3 coding DNA: TGTGCCACCAGCCCTGGGGGTACTGGGGAGCTGTTTTTT. Its protein product is CATSPGGTGELFF. The gene calls are TRBV15 and TRBJ2-2; D is possibly TRBD1 or TRBD2 (5 bases each). V was cut by 5 bases and J by 8 bases, with 12 bases left in between. Germline V gene sequence: CDR1 LNHNV, CDR2 YYDKDF (reference sequence). The CDR3 extends over 13 amino acids.

The rearrangement joins TRBV4-3 to TRBJ2-7, with D possibly matching TRBD2 (6 bases). CDR3 length: 14 amino acids. Trimming removed 4 bases from V and 3 bases from J, with 13 bases in between. Germline assignment: CDR1 LGHNA and CDR2 YSLEER. The CDR3 region has the DNA TGCGCCAGCAGCCCGTTCAGGAGGGACTACGAGCAGTACTTC. Its translation: CASSPFRRDYEQYF.

The V and J genes are TRBV6-1 and TRBJ1-5; no firm D call. Germline CDR1 MNHNS, CDR2 SASEGT. The CDR3 has 15 amino acids. V lost 4 bases, J lost 0 bases, and 10 bases lay in between. The CDR3 coding sequence is TGTGCCAGCAGTGGGTGGCTCCATAGCAATCAGCCCCAGCATTTT. It specifies CASSGWLHSNQPQHF.

This clonotype was found once. V and J are TRBV9 and TRBJ2-7; TRBD2 agrees at 8 bases. Germline loops: CDR1 SGDLS, CDR2 YYNGEE. The CDR3 covers 13 residues. V shed 4 bases and J 7 bases; nucleotides not matched to a gene: 7. The DNA of the CDR3 is TGTGCCAGCAGCCCCCGGGGGGGCGTTGAGCAGTACTTC. Translating gives CASSPRGGVEQYF.

This rearrangement joins TRBV12-3 or TRBV12-4 to TRBJ2-7; 10 nucleotides agree with TRBD1. The CDR3 covers 14 residues. V gave up 8 bases and J gave up 1 base; unmatched junction bases: 5. The CDR3: CASGGQGTSYEQYF. The DNA for the CDR3 is TGTGCCAGCGGGGGACAGGGGACTTCCTACGAGCAGTACTTC.

The chain is built from TRBV9 and TRBJ2-3; the D gene is possibly TRBD2 (5 bases). Trimming took 0 bases from V and 0 from J, leaving 11 bases between them. The CDR3 sequence is 16 residues long. From germline, CDR1 is SGDLS and CDR2 YYNGEE. As DNA, the CDR3 is TGTGCCAGCAGCGTAGAGCTCCGGACTAGCACAGATACGCAGTATTTT. It codes for CASSVELRTSTDTQYF.

The chain is built from TRBV6-5 and TRBJ1-1; D possibly corresponds to TRBD1 (5 bases). Germline values: CDR1 MNHEY, CDR2 SVGAGI. The CDR3 sequence is 13 residues long. Trimming took off 0 bases at V and 6 bases at J, with 8 bases between the two ends. The CDR3 DNA follows: TGTGCCAGCAGTTACTCGGGGGTCGCTGAAGCTTTCTTT. Its protein product is CASSYSGVAEAFF.